This TCR beta chain was captured by sequencing in a study of OX40 agonist ivuxolimab in advanced cancers. Background on the study: People in dose escalation had one of these cancers: hepatocellular carcinoma, melanoma, renal cell or head and neck cancer. Findings and limits, study-wide: Expanded peripheral T cell antigen specificity was not determined. By week 6 at 0.1 to 3.0 mg/kg, blood CD4+ and CD8+ T cells had expanded clonally.

Clones were read by immunoSEQ multiplex PCR, and TCRdb kept only the in-frame ones, dropping some. The sample lists 6,000 to 9,000 clones, about four fifths occurring once. Individuals having autoimmune disease history or systemic immunosuppression were not enrolled. This CDR3 contains 14 residues. The germline V gene encodes CDR1 SGDLS and CDR2 YYNGEE. Points on this clone: Its antigen is as yet unknown.

This clonotype was sampled from an adult with an advanced solid tumor such as melanoma, head and neck, liver or kidney cancer. Material: CD4+ or CD8+ T cells sorted from blood, obtained in a trial of the OX40 agonist ivuxolimab. This chain uses TRBV9 with TRBJ2-5; D possibly corresponds to TRBD1 (5 bases). The end of the DNA fits TRBJ2-7 better, so the J call may be wrong. The chain's CDR3 is CASSGHRGFYEQYF. The CDR3 DNA follows: TGTGCCAGCAGTGGACATCGTGGTTTCTACGAGCAGTACTTC.